Listed here is a single T cell receptor (beta chain). The CDR3 is 15 residues long. Germline CDR1 reads SGDLS; CDR2 reads YYNGEE. V was pared by 0 bases and J by 5 bases, with 5 bases of the junction left unmatched. The data stem from a study of siplizumab effects on memory and regulatory T cells. Across three donor pairs, the naive, memory, effector memory and TEMRA subsets were sequenced without stimulation. Repertoires were generated with immunoSEQ multiplex PCR, while TCRdb's copy carries only in-frame clones and drops some. Of about 66,000 clones listed, 96% are singletons. The sample taken for sequencing was naive CD8+ T cells sorted from blood. This clonotype was obtained from a human donor in good health. The rearrangement uses TRBV9 and TRBJ1-2; 9 bases are a match to TRBD1. The CDR3 sequence: CASSVVSGTGYGYTF. CDR3 nucleotides: TGTGCCAGCAGCGTAGTCTCCGGGACAGGGTATGGCTACACCTTC.